This T cell receptor beta chain emerged from a study of tumor-infiltrating lymphocytes in primary liver carcinoma. The researchers produced TCR beta cDNA from around 0.5 ug total RNA with a constant-region primer. Employing slightly modified ARM-PCR, three nested multiplex PCR rounds were run, and these gave rise to the TCR beta libraries. Each of the first two PCR rounds ran around 10 cycles with TRBV1-TRBV30 forward and C-beta reverse primers. TCRdb re-derived calls from the multiplex PCR reads in MiXCR, one entry per CDR3 protein. The sample includes about 350,000 distinct CDR3 sequences, approximately 64% of them seen just once. The CDR3 is made up of 15 amino acids. CDR1 is SGHAT, CDR2 FQNNGV, per germline. Trimming took off 4 bases at V and 0 bases at J, with 11 bases between the two ends. This clonotype showed up just once. It was unsorted whole blood that yielded blood RNA, and germline DNA was also extracted. Before the surgical procedure, about 4 milliliters of peripheral blood were collected.

The material sequenced was peripheral blood. This clonotype was sampled from a man aged 35 to 55 with primary liver carcinoma and hepatitis B virus infection. The chain uses TRBV11-2 and TRBJ2-3; maybe TRBD2 (5 bases). The chain's CDR3 is CASSSIWTSTDTQYF. CDR3 in DNA: TGTGCCAGCAGCTCGATCTGGACTAGCACAGATACGCAGTATTTT.